Presented here are 20 T cell receptor beta chains from one specimen sequenced in a study of blood T cell repertoires in COVID-19. Libraries were prepared by immunoSEQ multiplex PCR; TCRdb keeps only in-frame clonotypes and omits some of them. The table shows under 90,000 clones, with about 90% occurring only once. Sequenced input: peripheral blood. The receptors here all came from a woman aged 45-60 years with COVID-19, enrolled during active disease.

The V call is TRBV6-5, the J call TRBJ2-1; TRBD1 matches 8 bases. The CDR3 length is 12 residues. With V trimmed by 7 bases and J by 11 bases, 7 bases remained unmatched. CDR1 and CDR2 from the germline V gene are MNHEY and SVGAGI. This chain's CDR3 is CASNTGTGQQFF. CDR3 coding DNA: TGTGCCAGCAACACAGGGACAGGTCAGCAGTTCTTC.

The V and J genes are TRBV9 and TRBJ1-4; D ambiguous. V was trimmed by 4 bases and J by 0 bases, leaving 10 bases between them. The CDR3 is made up of 15 amino acids. CDR1 and CDR2 from the germline V gene are SGDLS and YYNGEE. CDR3 sequence: CASSPRDTTNEKLFF. CDR3 nucleotides: TGTGCCAGCAGCCCGCGGGATACAACTAATGAAAAACTGTTTTTT. The entire variable domain, with the rest obtained from reference TRBV9 and TRBJ1-4, is as follows: DSGVTQTPKHLITATGQRVTLRCSPRSGDLSVYWYQQSLDQGLQFLIQYYNGEERAKGNILERFSAQQFPDLHSELNLSSLELGDSALYFCASSPRDTTNEKLFFGSGTQLSVL.

A few counts support this clone. The chain employs TRBV5-1 and TRBJ2-6; D is unresolved. V gave up 1 base and J gave up 1 base, with 6 bases separating them. From germline, CDR1 is SGHRS and CDR2 YFSETQ. This CDR3 region has 15 residues. Here the CDR3 reads CASSLFLSGANVLTF. CDR3 bases: TGCGCCAGCAGCTTGTTTCTATCTGGGGCCAACGTCCTGACTTTC.

The chain uses TRBV4-1 and TRBJ2-4, with a tentative D call TRBD2 (6 bases). The CDR3 sequence is 15 residues long. Germline V gene lookup returns CDR1 MGHRA and CDR2 YSYEKL. Trimming removed 0 bases at V and 0 bases at J, with 6 bases between. The CDR3 DNA follows: TGCGCCAGCAGCCAAGAGGGACTAGCCAAAAACATTCAGTACTTC. It yields the protein CASSQEGLAKNIQYF.

The genes are TRBV7-8 and TRBJ2-1; TRBD2 matches at 8 bases. There are 17 residues in the CDR3. The J segment lost 10 bases and the V segment lost 5 bases, leaving 19 bases of the junction unmatched. Germline loops: CDR1 SGHVS, CDR2 FQNEAQ. DNA of the CDR3: TGTGCCAGCAGCGTCTATCCATCACGGGGGGGGATTGGAGAGCAGTTCTTC. Translating gives CASSVYPSRGGIGEQFF.

The chain carries TRBV5-1 and TRBJ2-1, with TRBD2 matching over 7 bases. The germline V gene has CDR1 SGHRS and CDR2 YFSETQ. The ends lost 2 bases at V and 3 bases at J; junction bases unmatched: 5. CDR3 length: 15 residues. CDR3 in DNA: TGCGCCAGCAGCTTCGGGGCTAGCGGCTACAATGAGCAGTTCTTC. This sequence encodes CASSFGASGYNEQFF.

V is TRBV7-3 and J is TRBJ2-7; 8 bases fit TRBD2. This CDR3 region has 16 residues. V shed 3 bases, J shed 3 bases, and the junction held 10 bases outside the gene matches. Germline V gene sequence: CDR1 SGHTA, CDR2 FQGTGA. This chain's CDR3 is CASSFWERERGYEQYF. DNA of the CDR3: TGTGCCAGCAGCTTCTGGGAGCGGGAGAGGGGCTACGAGCAGTACTTC.

The CDR3 is CASSPSGYYGYTF. The CDR3 DNA reads TGTGCCAGCAGTCCATCGGGGTACTATGGCTACACCTTC. V is TRBV28 and J is TRBJ1-2; D not resolved. Per the germline V gene, CDR1 is MDHEN and CDR2 is SYDVKM. The CDR3 extends over 13 amino acids. The V gene lost 5 bases and the J gene lost 3 bases, with 10 bases spanning the gap.

V is TRBV14 and J is TRBJ1-6; TRBD1 matches 9 bases. With 3 bases clipped from V and 8 bases from J, the junction kept 8 bases outside the gene matches. The germline V gene has CDR1 SGHDN and CDR2 FVKESK. The CDR3 consists of 16 residues. The CDR3 reads CASSHLGQGNYSPLHF. As DNA, the CDR3 is TGTGCCAGCAGCCATCTAGGACAGGGGAATTATTCACCCCTCCACTTT.

V usage is TRBV19 and J usage is TRBJ2-4, with 8 bases fitting TRBD2. Germline lookup yields CDR1 LNHDA and CDR2 SQIVND (reference sequence). This CDR3 region has 16 residues. After removal of 5 bases from V and 5 bases from J, the junction contained 11 bases not matched to a gene. The CDR3 protein is CASSLRASGFQNIQYF. DNA of the CDR3: TGTGCCAGTAGTCTTCGGGCTAGCGGGTTTCAAAACATTCAGTACTTC.

V is TRBV13 and J is TRBJ1-1; perhaps TRBD1 as D (6 bases). Germline V gives CDR1 PRHDT, CDR2 FYEKMQ (reference sequence). There are 11 residues in the CDR3. With 5 bases removed from V and 8 bases from J, the gap between germline ends came to 9 bases. The CDR3 loop is CASSLDSEAFF. CDR3 DNA sequence: TGTGCCAGCAGCCTGGACAGCGAAGCTTTCTTT.

This rearrangement joins TRBV28 to TRBJ2-1; the match to TRBD2 covers 9 bases. The V and J ends lost 1 base and 9 bases, in that order; junction bases with no gene match: 7. Per germline, CDR1 MDHEN and CDR2 SYDVKM. The CDR3 extends over 15 amino acids. CDR3 sequence reads: CASSLSASGKVEQFF. The CDR3 region has the DNA TGTGCCAGCAGTTTATCCGCTAGCGGGAAGGTTGAGCAGTTCTTC.

CDR3 in DNA: TGTGCCAGCAGCTCCCCGTGGAGCAATGAGCAGTTCTTC. Translation gives CASSSPWSNEQFF. V and J are TRBV11-3 and TRBJ2-1; D call uncertain. The CDR3 has 13 amino acids. Trimming shortened V by 4 bases and J by 6 bases, and 10 bases separated the two germline ends. The germline gives CDR1 SGHNT, CDR2 YENEEA. The variable domain in full, completed from reference TRBV11-3 and TRBJ2-1, reads EAGVVQSPRYKIIEKKQPVAFWCNPISGHNTLYWYLQNLGQGPELLIRYENEEAVDDSQLPKDRFSAERLKGVDSTLKIQPAELGDSAVYLCASSSPWSNEQFFGPGTRLTVL.

The V and J genes are TRBV11-2 and TRBJ2-3; TRBD2 is a possible D gene (5 bases). V gave up 5 bases and J gave up 2 bases, with 23 bases separating them. Germline CDR1 is SGHAT and CDR2 is FQNNGV. The CDR3 covers 18 residues. DNA of the CDR3: TGTGCCAGCAGCCCTAGGGATCGGGGAGCGATTTTCACAGATACGCAGTATTTT. This sequence encodes CASSPRDRGAIFTDTQYF.

The V call is TRBV5-1, the J call TRBJ2-7; 10 positions match TRBD2. CDR1 is SGHRS and CDR2 is YFSETQ in the germline V gene. This CDR3 comprises 14 residues. Unmatched junction bases numbered 3, after V lost 4 bases and J lost 2 bases. In nucleotides, the CDR3 is TGCGCCAGCAGCGTGAGCGGGAGGGCCTACGAGCAGTACTTC. Its translation is CASSVSGRAYEQYF.

The rearrangement links TRBV5-4 to TRBJ2-1, with 12 bases fitting TRBD2. In germline, CDR1 is SGHNT, CDR2 YYREEE (reference sequence). Losses at the gene ends were 0 bases for V and 4 bases for J; bases not matched to a gene: 2. The CDR3 is made up of 16 amino acids. The CDR3 DNA is TGTGCCAGCAGCTTGGGCCTAGCGGGAGGGTACAATGAGCAGTTCTTC. Translating gives CASSLGLAGGYNEQFF.

The V gene is TRBV3-1 (or the pseudogene TRBV3-2), the J gene TRBJ2-3; no clear D. The germline gives CDR1 LGHDT, CDR2 YNNKEL (reference sequence). Trimming removed 1 base from V and 4 bases from J, with 6 bases in between. The CDR3 is 13 residues long. The CDR3 loop reads CASSQAPPDTQYF. The CDR3 DNA sequence: TGTGCCAGCAGCCAAGCCCCTCCAGATACGCAGTATTTT.

The rearrangement uses TRBV29-1 and TRBJ2-1; 10 bases are a match to TRBD2. Germline CDR1 is SQVTM and CDR2 is ANQGSEA. This CDR3 comprises 14 residues. Germline trimming cut 6 bases from V and 7 bases from J; bases unmatched to any gene: 9. The CDR3 DNA reads TGCAGCGTGAAACCGGGACTAGCGATGAATGAGCAGTTCTTC. It yields the protein CSVKPGLAMNEQFF.

The rearrangement joins TRBV19 to TRBJ1-5; 9 positions match TRBD1. The V gene end was trimmed by 9 bases and the J gene end by 4 bases; junction bases not matched to a gene: 4. The CDR3 has 13 amino acids. The germline gives CDR1 LNHDA, CDR2 SQIVND (reference sequence). CDR3 loop: CASHGTGNQPQHF. DNA of the CDR3: TGTGCCAGCCATGGGACAGGGAATCAGCCCCAGCATTTT. Combining the CDR3 with reference TRBV19 and TRBJ1-5 gives the whole variable domain DGGITQSPKYLFRKEGQNVTLSCEQNLNHDAMYWYRQDPGQGLRLIYYSQIVNDFQKGDIAEGYSVSREKKESFPLTVTSAQKNPTAFYLCASHGTGNQPQHFGDGTRLSIL.

This clone was counted between two and nine times. The V call is TRBV7-9, the J call TRBJ2-5; no reliable D call. This CDR3 region has 14 residues. Germline lookup yields CDR1 SEHNR and CDR2 FQNEAQ (reference sequence). The ends were cut back, 5 bases at V and 0 bases at J, with 10 bases in the middle. This CDR3 is CASSPAGYQETQYF. The DNA for the CDR3 is TGTGCCAGCAGCCCTGCCGGGTACCAAGAGACCCAGTACTTC.